This TCR beta chain was retrieved from a study of blood T cells in healthy people across ages. At the level of the study: About one barcoded TCR beta cDNA was captured per two T cells.

A J-beta primer mix and a sample-barcoded 5' primer were used in a second PCR of about 7 to 12 cycles. From the 5' RACE reads, TCRdb called clonotypes with MiXCR, one entry per CDR3 protein. Of around 990,000 distinct CDR3 sequences detected, under 40% appear once; the ten largest clones hold roughly 13%. This clonotype was counted a single time. Its antigen is unidentified. An end of the junction differs from the germline gene, which may be a read error. CDR1 is MNHEY and CDR2 is SVGEGT in the germline V gene. This CDR3 contains 15 residues. The authors extracted at least 5 micrograms of total RNA per sample. Findings and limits, study-wide: Possibly confounding the expanded clonotype changes was the fact that donor CMV status was unknown.

The receptor was derived from a man aged 18-30 years in good health. The source material was blood. The chain is built from TRBV6-2 or TRBV6-3 and TRBJ2-3; D might be TRBD1 or TRBD2, each matching 5 bases. CDR3 bases: TGTGCCAGCAGTTACCCGGGACCGGGCACAGATACGCTGTATTTT. This gives the protein CASSYPGPGTDTLYF.